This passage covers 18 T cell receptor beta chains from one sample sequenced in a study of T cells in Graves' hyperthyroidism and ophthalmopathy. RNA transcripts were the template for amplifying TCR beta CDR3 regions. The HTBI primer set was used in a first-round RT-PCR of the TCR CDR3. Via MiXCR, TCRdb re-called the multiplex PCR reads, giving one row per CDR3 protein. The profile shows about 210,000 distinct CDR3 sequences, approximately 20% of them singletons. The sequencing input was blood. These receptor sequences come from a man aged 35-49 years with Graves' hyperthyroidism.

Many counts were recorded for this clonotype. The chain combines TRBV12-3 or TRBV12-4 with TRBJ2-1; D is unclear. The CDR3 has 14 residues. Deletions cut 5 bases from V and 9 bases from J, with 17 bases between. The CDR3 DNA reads TGTGCCAGCAGTCTACCCCCCGGGCTTCGTGAGCAGTTCTTC. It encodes CASSLPPGLREQFF.

DNA for the CDR3: TGTGCCAGCAGCCAGGGCCCTGTGGCGGCGGAGACCCAGTACTTC. As protein: CASSQGPVAAETQYF. This rearrangement joins TRBV2 to TRBJ2-5; tentatively, D is TRBD1 (5 bases). Germline V gene lookup returns CDR1 SNHLY and CDR2 FYNNEI. The V and J ends lost 6 bases and 5 bases respectively, with 19 bases between them. The CDR3 length is 15 residues.

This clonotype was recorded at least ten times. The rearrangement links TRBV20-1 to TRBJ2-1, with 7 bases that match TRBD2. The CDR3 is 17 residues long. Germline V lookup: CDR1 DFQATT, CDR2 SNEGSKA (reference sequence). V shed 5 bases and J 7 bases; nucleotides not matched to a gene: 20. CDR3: CSAPLLDLAEGRNEQFF. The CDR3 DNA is TGCAGTGCTCCCCTCTTAGATCTAGCGGAAGGTAGGAATGAGCAGTTCTTC.

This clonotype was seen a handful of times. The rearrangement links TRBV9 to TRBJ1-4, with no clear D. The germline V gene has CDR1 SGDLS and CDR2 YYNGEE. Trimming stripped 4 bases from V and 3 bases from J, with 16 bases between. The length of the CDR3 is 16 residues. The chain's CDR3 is CASSLAGQPSNEKLFF. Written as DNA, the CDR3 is TGTGCCAGCAGCTTGGCCGGGCAGCCTTCTAATGAAAAACTGTTTTTT.

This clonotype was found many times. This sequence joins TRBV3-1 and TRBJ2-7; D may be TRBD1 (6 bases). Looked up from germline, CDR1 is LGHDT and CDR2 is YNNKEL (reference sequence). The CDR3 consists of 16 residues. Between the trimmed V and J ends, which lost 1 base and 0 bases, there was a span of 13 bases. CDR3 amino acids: CASSQGPGQSSYEQYF. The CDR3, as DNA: TGTGCCAGCAGCCAAGGCCCAGGACAGAGCTCCTACGAGCAGTACTTC.

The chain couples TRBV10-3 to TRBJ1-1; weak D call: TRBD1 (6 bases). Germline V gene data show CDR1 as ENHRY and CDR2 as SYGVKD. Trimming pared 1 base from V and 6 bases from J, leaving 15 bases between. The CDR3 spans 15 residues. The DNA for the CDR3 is TGTGCCATCAGTGAGTTCGAATCAGGGGTGGCTGAAGCTTTCTTT. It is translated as CAISEFESGVAEAFF.

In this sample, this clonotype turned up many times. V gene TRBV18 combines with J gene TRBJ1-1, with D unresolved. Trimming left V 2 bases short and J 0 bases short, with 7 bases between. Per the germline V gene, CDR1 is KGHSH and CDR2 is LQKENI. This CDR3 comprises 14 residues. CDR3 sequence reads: CASSPEGLNTEAFF. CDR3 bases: TGTGCCAGCTCACCAGAGGGATTGAACACTGAAGCTTTCTTT.

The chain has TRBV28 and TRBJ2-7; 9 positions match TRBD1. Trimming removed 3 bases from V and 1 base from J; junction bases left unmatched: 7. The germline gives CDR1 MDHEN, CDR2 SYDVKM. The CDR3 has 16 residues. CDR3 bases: TGTGCCAGCAGTTTGATCGGGACAGGGACTTCCTACGAGCAGTACTTC. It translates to CASSLIGTGTSYEQYF.

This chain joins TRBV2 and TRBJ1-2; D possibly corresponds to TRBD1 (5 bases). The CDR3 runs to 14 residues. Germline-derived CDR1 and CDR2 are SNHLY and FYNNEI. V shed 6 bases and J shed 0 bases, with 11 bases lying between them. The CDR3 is CASRGRGSNYGYTF. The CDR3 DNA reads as TGTGCCAGCAGGGGCCGGGGGTCTAACTATGGCTACACCTTC.

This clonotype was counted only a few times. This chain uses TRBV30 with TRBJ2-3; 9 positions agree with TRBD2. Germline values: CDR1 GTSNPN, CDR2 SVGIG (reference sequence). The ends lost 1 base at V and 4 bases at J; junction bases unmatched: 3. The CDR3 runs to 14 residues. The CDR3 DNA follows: TGTGCCTGGAGTGGGGGACTAGCAGCAGATACGCAGTATTTT. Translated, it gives CAWSGGLAADTQYF.

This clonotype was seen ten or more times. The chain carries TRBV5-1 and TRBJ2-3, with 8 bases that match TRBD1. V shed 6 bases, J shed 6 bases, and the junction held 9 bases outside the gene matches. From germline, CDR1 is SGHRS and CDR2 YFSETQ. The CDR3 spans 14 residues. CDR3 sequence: CASIPGQVDDTQYF. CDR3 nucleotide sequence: TGCGCCAGCATTCCGGGACAGGTAGATGATACGCAGTATTTT.

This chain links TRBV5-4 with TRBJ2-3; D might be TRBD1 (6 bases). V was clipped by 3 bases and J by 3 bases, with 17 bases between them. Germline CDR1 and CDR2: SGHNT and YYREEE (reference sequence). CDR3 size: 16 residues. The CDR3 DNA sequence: TGTGCCAGCAGCTCGGGAAGGGGACACCGAACAGATACGCAGTATTTT. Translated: CASSSGRGHRTDTQYF.

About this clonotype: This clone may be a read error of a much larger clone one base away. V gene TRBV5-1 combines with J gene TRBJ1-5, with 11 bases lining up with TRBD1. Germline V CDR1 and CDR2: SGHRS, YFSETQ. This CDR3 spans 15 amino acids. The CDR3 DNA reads TGCGCCGGCAGCGAAGGACAGGGGGCAGAGCAGCCCCAGCATTTT. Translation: CAGSEGQGAEQPQHF.

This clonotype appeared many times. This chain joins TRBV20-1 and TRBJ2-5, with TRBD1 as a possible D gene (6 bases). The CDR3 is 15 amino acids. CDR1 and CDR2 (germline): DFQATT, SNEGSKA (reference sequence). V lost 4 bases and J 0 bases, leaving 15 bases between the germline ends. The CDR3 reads CSAISPAGDQETQYF. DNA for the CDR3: TGCAGTGCTATCTCTCCGGCAGGGGACCAAGAGACCCAGTACTTC.

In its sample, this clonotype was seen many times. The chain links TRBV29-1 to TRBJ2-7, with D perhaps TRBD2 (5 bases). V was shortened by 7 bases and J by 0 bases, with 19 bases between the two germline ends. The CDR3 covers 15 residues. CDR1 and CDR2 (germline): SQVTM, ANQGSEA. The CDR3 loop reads CSAADPGGSSYEQYF. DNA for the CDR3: TGCAGCGCCGCCGACCCAGGTGGGAGCTCCTACGAGCAGTACTTC.

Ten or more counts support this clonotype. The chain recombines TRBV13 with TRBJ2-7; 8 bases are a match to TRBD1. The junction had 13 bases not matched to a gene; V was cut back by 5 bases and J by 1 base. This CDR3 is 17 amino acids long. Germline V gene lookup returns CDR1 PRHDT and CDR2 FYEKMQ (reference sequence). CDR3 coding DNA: TGTGCCAGCAGCCTATCCCTGACAGGGGTCCAATCCTACGAGCAGTACTTC. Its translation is CASSLSLTGVQSYEQYF. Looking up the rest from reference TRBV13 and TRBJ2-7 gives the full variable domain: AAGVIQSPRHLIKEKRETATLKCYPIPRHDTVYWYQQGPGQDPQFLISFYEKMQSDKGSIPDRFSAQQFSDYHSELNMSSLELGDSALYFCASSLSLTGVQSYEQYFGPGTRLTVT.

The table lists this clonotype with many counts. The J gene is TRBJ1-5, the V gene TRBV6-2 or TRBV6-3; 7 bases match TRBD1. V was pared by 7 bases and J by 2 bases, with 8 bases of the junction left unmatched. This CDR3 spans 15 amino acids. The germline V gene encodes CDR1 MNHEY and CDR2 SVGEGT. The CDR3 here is CASNEFRGGNQPQHF. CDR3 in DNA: TGTGCCAGCAACGAATTCAGGGGGGGCAATCAGCCCCAGCATTTT.

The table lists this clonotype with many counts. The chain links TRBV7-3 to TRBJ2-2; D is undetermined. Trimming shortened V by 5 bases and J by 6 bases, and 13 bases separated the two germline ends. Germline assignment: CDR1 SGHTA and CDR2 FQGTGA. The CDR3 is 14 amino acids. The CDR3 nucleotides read TGTGCCAGCAGCCTAGTTCCGCGGTCCGGGGAGCTGTTTTTT. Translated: CASSLVPRSGELFF.